This T cell receptor beta chain is drawn from a study of shared clonotypes between healthy human individuals. Study findings and constraints: For naive CD4 cells, approximately 5% of clonotypes were shared across a handful of donors. Even with large depth, rarefaction showed that sorted-subset sequencing was incomplete. How much donors shared clonotypes was expected to be affected by sequencing depth. Researchers found naive subsets generally carried larger estimated richness than memory subsets.

Concerning this clone: Its antigen remains unidentified.

From germline, CDR1 is SQVTM and CDR2 ANQGSEA. V was trimmed by 7 bases and J by 13 bases, leaving 16 bases between them. The CDR3 is 11 amino acids. Profiling relied on immunoSEQ multiplex PCR, and the TCRdb table lists in-frame clones only, not all of them. The repertoire consists of 2 million to 3 million clones, with 93% occurring once and the leading ten covering 0.35% to 0.45%. The genes are TRBV29-1 and TRBJ1-4; maybe TRBD1 (5 bases). Input material: naive CD4+ T cells from PBMCs. Specified subset: CD45RA+ positively selected. The receptor was derived from a man aged 18 to 29 in good health. Some clones in this sample may be carry-over from other donors' samples. CDR3 residues: CSGGTAGVLFF. The CDR3 DNA reads as TGCAGCGGAGGAACAGCGGGGGTACTGTTTTTT.